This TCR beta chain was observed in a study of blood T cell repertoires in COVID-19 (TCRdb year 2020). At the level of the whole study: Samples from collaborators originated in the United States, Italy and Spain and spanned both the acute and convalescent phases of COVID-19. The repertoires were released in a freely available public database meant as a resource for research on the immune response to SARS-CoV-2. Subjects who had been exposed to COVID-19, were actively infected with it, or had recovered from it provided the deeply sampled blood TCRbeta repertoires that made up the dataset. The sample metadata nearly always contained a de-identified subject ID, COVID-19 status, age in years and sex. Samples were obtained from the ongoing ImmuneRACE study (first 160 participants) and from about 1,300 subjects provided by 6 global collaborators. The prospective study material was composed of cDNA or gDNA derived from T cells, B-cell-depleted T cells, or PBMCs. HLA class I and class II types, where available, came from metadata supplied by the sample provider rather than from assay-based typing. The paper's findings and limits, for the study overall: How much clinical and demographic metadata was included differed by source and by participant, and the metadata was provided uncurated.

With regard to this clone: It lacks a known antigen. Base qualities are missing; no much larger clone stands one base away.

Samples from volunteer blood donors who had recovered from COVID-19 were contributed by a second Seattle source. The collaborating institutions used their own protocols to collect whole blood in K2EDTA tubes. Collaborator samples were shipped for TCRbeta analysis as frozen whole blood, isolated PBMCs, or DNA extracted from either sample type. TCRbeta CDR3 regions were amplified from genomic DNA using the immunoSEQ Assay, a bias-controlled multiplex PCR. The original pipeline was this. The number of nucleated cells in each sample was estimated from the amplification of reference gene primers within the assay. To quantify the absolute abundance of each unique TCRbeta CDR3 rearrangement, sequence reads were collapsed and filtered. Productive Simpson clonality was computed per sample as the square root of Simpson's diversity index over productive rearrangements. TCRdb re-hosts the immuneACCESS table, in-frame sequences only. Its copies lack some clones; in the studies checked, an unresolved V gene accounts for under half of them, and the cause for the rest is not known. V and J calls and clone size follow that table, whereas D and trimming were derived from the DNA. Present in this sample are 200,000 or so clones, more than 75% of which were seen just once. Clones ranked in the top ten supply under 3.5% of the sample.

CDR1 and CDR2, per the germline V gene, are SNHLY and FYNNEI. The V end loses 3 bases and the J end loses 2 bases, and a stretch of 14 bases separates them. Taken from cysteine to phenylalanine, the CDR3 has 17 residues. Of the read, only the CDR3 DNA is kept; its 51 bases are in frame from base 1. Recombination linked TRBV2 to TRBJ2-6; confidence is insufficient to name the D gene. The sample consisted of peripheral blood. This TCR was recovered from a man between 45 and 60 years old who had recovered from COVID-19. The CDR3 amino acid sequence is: CASSDNERVAGANVLTF. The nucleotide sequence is TGTGCCAGCAGTGATAATGAGAGAGTGGCTGGGGCCAACGTCCTGACTTTC.